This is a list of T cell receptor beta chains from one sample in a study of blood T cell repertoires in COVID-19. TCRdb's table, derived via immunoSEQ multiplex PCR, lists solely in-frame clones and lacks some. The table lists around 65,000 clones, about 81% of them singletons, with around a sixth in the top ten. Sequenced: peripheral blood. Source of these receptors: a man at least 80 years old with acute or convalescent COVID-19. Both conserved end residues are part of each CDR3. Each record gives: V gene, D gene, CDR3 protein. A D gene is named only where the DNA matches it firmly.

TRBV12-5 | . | CASGLGAGRDEQFF
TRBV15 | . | CATRPGARSGYTF
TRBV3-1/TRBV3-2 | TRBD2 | CASSQTGTSGRAYEQYF
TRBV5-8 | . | CASSTGGLYEQYF
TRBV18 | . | CASSGTPNTEAFF
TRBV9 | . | CASSVGIGEYNEQFF
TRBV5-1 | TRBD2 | CASSSGLADQETQYF
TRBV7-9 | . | CASSRGHATNEKLFF
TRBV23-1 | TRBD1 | CASSHKTGLNQPQHF
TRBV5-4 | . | CASSLVGVHLSGANVLTF
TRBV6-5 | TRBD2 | CATAAGGSSYNEQFF
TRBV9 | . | CASSVQGGAGNTIYF
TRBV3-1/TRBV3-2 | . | CASSQMAGNIQYF
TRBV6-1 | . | CASSDEGVQPQHF
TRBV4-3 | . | CASSPTPTVNYGYTF
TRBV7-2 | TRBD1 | CASSPKTGPSTEAFF
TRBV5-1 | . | CASSLELEAGYEQYF
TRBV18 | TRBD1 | CASSPGTGDYEQYF
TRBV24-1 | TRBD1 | CATSEHPGTGKQYF
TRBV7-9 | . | CASSLTGITDTQYF
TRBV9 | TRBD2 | CASSVLAGGREQFF
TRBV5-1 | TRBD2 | CASSLEPAGVLGELFF
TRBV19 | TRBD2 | CASSMGLAGEDTQYF
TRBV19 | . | CASSIPYIRRLNQPQHF
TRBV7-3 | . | CASSLTQGGANVLTF
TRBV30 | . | CAWSRGGAPGGYTF
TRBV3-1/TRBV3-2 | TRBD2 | CASKRTSGSDEQFF
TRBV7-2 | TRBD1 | CASSSPSGGGYHEQYF
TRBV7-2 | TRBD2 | CASSSKGGRAGSSTDTQYF
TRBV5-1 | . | CASSLTGNTGELFF
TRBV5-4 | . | CASSFGEGLYGYTF
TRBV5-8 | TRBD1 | CASSLKGQVNEQFF
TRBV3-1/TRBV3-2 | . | CASKVGPNTGELFF
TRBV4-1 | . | CASSQERRLLQYF
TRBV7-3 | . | CASSIQGGHGYGYTF
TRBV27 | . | CASMTWGEDTQYF
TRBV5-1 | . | CASSFRGGGSGANVLTF
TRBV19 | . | CASSIQGDQPQHF
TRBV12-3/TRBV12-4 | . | CASSLAASNTQYF
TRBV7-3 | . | CASSLGMTVGRETQYF